This T cell receptor beta chain was retrieved from a study of graft-versus-host responses after intestinal transplantation (dated by TCRdb to the early 2020s). With respect to the entire study: The transplants that recipients got were multivisceral, liver-intestinal, or isolated intestinal. All recipients received anti-thymocyte globulin induction followed by maintenance tacrolimus and steroids for approximately 3 years. After intestinal transplantation, graft-versus-host and host-versus-graft alloreactive T cell clones in the graft, circulation and bone marrow were tracked using bulk TCR-beta CDR3 sequencing. To identify alloreactive clones, pre-transplant mixed lymphocyte reaction products were sequenced and then compared with unstimulated pre-transplant donor and recipient T cells. A cohort of 24 intestinal transplant recipients, including one retransplant, was enrolled, and 3 patients lacking pretransplant specimens were excluded. Donor T cell macrochimerism was defined as a peak of at least 4% donor T cells among recipient peripheral blood mononuclear cells. Samples from a few later patients were sequenced in-house on an Illumina MiSeq with MiXCR processing rather than by the commercial service. Overall study outcomes, separate from this receptor: High GvH to HvG T cell clonal ratios were observed in the allografts of patients with donor T cell macrochimerism. Peak levels of circulating GvH clones were associated with declines in HvG clones early after transplant. GvH clones turned up in recipient bone marrow, with some appearing earlier in ileal mucosa or blood, a pattern consistent with an intestinal mucosal origin. The relatively low number and heterogeneity of intestinal transplant patients limited the conclusions.

Points on this clone: There is no known antigen for this receptor. No much larger clonotype is one base removed from it; base qualities were not supplied.

The library was prepared using the immunoSEQ multiplex PCR assay. For most patients, genomic DNA was isolated with the Qiagen DNeasy Blood and Tissue Kit and shipped frozen to Adaptive Biotechnologies for TCR sequencing. Adaptive Biotechnologies carried out high-throughput TCR-beta CDR3 sequencing of genomic DNA for most patients. The authors' analysis ran thus. Adaptive's ImmunoSEQ software supplied the TCR sequencing data for around 19 patients, while MiXCR and VDJtools were used to process a few other patients. To correct CD4 versus CD8 sorting errors, any sequence found in both subsets at a frequency ratio below 5:1 was removed. Because the origin of CDR3 nucleotide sequences shared between donor and recipient could not be assigned, those sequences were removed. To be classed as alloreactive, a clone needed at least 2-fold expansion over unstimulated cells and a minimum CFSE-low frequency of 0.002% (template counts) or 0.001% (read counts). A clone was considered mappable if detected in the sequenced pre-transplant spleen, lymph node, or MLR CFSE-low populations of the donor or recipient. The cumulative frequency of alloreactive clones was calculated as a percentage of all sequences, weighted by copy number. Drawn from immuneACCESS, this table holds only the in-frame rearrangements with V and J called that TCRdb kept. Clones are partly lost; checked studies trace under half to an unresolved V gene and leave the rest unexplained. For V, J and clone size, that table is used; D and trimming come from the DNA. Counted in this sample were some 120,000 clones; about 92% of them appeared once. The ten largest clones take up over 0.15% of the sample.

This specimen's time point label, interpreted: cells obtained before transplantation from donor or recipient. CD3+CD4+ and CD3+CD8+ populations were FACS-sorted from unstimulated pre-transplant donor and recipient cells taken from spleen or lymph nodes. The cysteine opens and the phenylalanine closes a CDR3 of 14 amino acids. Just CDR3 DNA is preserved here, 42 bases in frame from base 1. The germline V gene gives CDR1 as MNHNS and CDR2 as SASEGT. The junction carries 14 bases between V and J, which are trimmed by 8 bases and 1 base respectively. The sequencing here drew on unstimulated CD4+ T cells sorted from spleen or lymph node cells, taken before intestinal transplant. Recombination connected TRBV6-1 to TRBJ2-5; the D segment cannot be called with confidence. This clonotype was obtained from a human donor who received an intestinal transplant. The encoded CDR3 is CASGPAYPQETQYF. The sequenced DNA is TGTGCCAGCGGCCCAGCGTATCCCCAAGAGACCCAGTACTTC.